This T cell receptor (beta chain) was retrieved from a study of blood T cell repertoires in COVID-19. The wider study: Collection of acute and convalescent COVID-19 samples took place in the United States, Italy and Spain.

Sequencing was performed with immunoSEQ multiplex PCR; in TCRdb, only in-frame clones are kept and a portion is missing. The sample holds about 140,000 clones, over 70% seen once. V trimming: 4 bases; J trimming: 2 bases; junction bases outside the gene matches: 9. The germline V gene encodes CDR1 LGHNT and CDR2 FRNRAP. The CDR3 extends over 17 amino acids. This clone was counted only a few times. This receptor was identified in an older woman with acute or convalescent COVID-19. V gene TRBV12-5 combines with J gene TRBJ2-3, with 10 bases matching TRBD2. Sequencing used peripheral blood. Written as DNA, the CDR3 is TGTGCTAGTGGTTACCCCCCTAGCGGGAGTTCCACAGATACGCAGTATTTT. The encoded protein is CASGYPPSGSSTDTQYF. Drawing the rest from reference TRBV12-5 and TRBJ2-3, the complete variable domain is DARVTQTPRHKVTEMGQEVTMRCQPILGHNTVFWYRQTMMQGLELLAYFRNRAPLDDSGMPKDRFSAEMPDATLATLKIQPSEPRDSAVYFCASGYPPSGSSTDTQYFGPGTRLTVL.